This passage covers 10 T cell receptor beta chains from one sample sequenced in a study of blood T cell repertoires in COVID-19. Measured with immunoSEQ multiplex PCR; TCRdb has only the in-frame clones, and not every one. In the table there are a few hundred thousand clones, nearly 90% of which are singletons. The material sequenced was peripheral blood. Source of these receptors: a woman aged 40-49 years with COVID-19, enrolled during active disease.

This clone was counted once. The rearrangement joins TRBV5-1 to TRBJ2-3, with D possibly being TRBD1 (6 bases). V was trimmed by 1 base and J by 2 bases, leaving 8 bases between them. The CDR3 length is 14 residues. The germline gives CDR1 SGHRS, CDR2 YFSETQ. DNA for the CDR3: TGCGCCAGCAGCTTGTACAGGGCCACAGATACGCAGTATTTT. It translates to CASSLYRATDTQYF.

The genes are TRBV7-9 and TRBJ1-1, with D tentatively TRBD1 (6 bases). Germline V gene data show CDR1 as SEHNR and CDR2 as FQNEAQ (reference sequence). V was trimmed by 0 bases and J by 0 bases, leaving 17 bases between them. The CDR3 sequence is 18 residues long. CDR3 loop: CASSLASGGVGMNTEAFF. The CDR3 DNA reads TGTGCCAGCAGCTTAGCGTCGGGGGGCGTTGGTATGAACACTGAAGCTTTCTTT.

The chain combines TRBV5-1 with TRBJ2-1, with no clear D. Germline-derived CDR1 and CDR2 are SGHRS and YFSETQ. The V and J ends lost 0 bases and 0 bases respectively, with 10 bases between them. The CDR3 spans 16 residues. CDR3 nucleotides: TGCGCCAGCAGCTTGGTACCGATTAGCTCCTACAATGAGCAGTTCTTC. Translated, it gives CASSLVPISSYNEQFF.

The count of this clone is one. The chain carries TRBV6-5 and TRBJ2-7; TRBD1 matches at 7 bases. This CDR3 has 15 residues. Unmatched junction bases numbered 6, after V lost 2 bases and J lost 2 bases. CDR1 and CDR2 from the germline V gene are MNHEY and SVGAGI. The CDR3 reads CASSYTGDTTYEQYF. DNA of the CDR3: TGTGCCAGCAGTTACACAGGGGACACCACCTACGAGCAGTACTTC.

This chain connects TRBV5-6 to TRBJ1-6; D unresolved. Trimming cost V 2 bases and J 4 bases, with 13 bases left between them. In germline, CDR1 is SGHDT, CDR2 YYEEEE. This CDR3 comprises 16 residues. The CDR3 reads CASSLPRGTYNSPLHF. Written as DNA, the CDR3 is TGTGCCAGCAGCTTACCCCGGGGAACTTATAATTCACCCCTCCACTTT.

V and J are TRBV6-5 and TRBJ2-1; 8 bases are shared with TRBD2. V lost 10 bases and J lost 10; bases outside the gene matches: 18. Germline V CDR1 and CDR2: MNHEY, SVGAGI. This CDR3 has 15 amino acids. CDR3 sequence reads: CAILYSGGSQEEQFF. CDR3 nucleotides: TGTGCCATACTGTATTCGGGAGGGTCCCAGGAAGAGCAGTTCTTC.

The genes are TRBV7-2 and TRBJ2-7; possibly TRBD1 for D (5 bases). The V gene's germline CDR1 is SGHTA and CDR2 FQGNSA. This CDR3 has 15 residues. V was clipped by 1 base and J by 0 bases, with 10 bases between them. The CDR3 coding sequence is TGTGCCAGCAGCTTAGTAGTTCAGGGCTCCTACGAGCAGTACTTC. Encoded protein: CASSLVVQGSYEQYF.

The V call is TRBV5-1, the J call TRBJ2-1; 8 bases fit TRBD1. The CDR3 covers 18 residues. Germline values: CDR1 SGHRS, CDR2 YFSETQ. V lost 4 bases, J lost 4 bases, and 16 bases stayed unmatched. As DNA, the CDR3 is TGCGCCAGCAGCCAACCTGTAGTCTCCCGGACAGGGTACAATGAGCAGTTCTTC. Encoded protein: CASSQPVVSRTGYNEQFF. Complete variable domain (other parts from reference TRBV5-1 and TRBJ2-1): KAGVTQTPRYLIKTRGQQVTLSCSPISGHRSVSWYQQTPGQGLQFLFEYFSETQRNKGNFPGRFSGRQFSNSRSEMNVSTLELGDSALYLCASSQPVVSRTGYNEQFFGPGTRLTVL.

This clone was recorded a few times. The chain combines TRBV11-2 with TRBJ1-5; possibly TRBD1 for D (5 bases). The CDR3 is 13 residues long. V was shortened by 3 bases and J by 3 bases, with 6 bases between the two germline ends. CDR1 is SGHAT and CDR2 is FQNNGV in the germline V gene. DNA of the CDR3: TGTGCCAGCAGCTTGACAGTCAATCAGCCCCAGCATTTT. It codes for CASSLTVNQPQHF.

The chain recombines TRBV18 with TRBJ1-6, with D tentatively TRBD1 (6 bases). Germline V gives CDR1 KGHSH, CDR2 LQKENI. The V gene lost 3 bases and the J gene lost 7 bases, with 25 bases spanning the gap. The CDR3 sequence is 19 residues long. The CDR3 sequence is CASSPYTGSEANLNSPLHF. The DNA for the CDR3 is TGTGCCAGCTCACCGTATACAGGGTCTGAAGCCAATCTCAATTCACCCCTCCACTTT.